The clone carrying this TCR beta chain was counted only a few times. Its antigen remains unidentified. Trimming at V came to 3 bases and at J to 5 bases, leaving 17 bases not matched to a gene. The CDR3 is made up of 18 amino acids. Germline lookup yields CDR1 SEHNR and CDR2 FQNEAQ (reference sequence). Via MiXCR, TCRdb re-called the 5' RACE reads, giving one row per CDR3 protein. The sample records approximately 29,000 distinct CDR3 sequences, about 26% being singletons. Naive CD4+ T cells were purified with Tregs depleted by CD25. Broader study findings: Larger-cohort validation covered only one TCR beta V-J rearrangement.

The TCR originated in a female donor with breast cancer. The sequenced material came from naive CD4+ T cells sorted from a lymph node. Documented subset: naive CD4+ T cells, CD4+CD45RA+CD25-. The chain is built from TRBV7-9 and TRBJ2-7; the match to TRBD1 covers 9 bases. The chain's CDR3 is CASSFTARSGTGINEQYF. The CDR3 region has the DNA TGTGCCAGCAGCTTTACCGCTCGATCCGGGACAGGGATCAACGAGCAGTACTTC.